The T cell receptor (beta chain) described here comes from a study of blood T cell repertoires in COVID-19. The CDR3 spans 14 residues. V was clipped by 5 bases and J by 2 bases; unmatched bases: 3. Germline V gives CDR1 GTSNPN, CDR2 SVGIG (reference sequence). Participant-reported clinical history was the basis for cohort assignment. Profiled with immunoSEQ multiplex PCR; TCRdb holds only in-frame clones, not every one. The sample lists approximately 240,000 clones, about 90% occurring once. The V and J genes are TRBV30 and TRBJ1-6; 7 bases are shared with TRBD1. Sequenced sample: PBMCs or T cells enriched from blood (not recorded which). The TCR comes from a woman in her 30s with acute COVID-19. CDR3 in amino acids: CAWATGAYNSPLHF. Here the CDR3 DNA reads TGTGCCTGGGCAACAGGGGCCTATAATTCACCCCTCCACTTT.